This T cell receptor (beta chain) was captured in a study of cytomegalovirus exposure and HLA in healthy donors. Study details: Most genotyped donors, roughly 83% of more than 300, had Caucasian-associated genetic ancestry.

Vbeta (60) and Jbeta (13) primers were used in the PCR. The data were produced by immunoSEQ multiplex PCR, yet TCRdb's version contains in-frame clones alone and is incomplete. Found here are under 200,000 clones, roughly 90% of them singletons; the top ten hold under 2.5%. The CDR3 loop spans 15 amino acids. The V and J ends lost 0 bases and 9 bases respectively, with 17 bases between them. Germline loops: CDR1 MNHEY, CDR2 SVGAGI. The receptor's source is a woman younger than 30 in good health and CMV-seronegative. J is TRBJ1-2 and V is TRBV6-5; a weak D match, TRBD1 (5 bases). Sample: PBMCs. CDR3: CASSYSPQGISRYTF. CDR3 sequence (DNA): TGTGCCAGCAGTTACTCGCCCCAGGGAATCTCGCGCTACACCTTC.